This T cell receptor (beta chain) was obtained from a study of OX40 agonist ivuxolimab in advanced cancers. Repertoires were generated with immunoSEQ multiplex PCR, while TCRdb's copy carries only in-frame clones and drops some. The table includes around 13,000 clones, approximately 82% detected once. Peripheral blood came from all dose cohorts at three timepoints. The CDR3 extends over 14 amino acids. The junction had 3 bases not matched to a gene; V was cut back by 8 bases and J by 3 bases. CDR1 and CDR2 (germline): MNHNS, SASEGT. The source was CD4+ or CD8+ T cells sorted from blood, collected in a trial of the OX40 agonist ivuxolimab. The chain links TRBV6-1 to TRBJ2-2, with TRBD2 matching 10 bases. The sequence was obtained from an adult with an advanced solid tumor such as melanoma, head and neck, liver or kidney cancer. CDR3 sequence reads: CASLSGRDTGELFF. Here the CDR3 DNA reads TGTGCCAGCTTAAGCGGGAGGGACACCGGGGAGCTGTTTTTT.